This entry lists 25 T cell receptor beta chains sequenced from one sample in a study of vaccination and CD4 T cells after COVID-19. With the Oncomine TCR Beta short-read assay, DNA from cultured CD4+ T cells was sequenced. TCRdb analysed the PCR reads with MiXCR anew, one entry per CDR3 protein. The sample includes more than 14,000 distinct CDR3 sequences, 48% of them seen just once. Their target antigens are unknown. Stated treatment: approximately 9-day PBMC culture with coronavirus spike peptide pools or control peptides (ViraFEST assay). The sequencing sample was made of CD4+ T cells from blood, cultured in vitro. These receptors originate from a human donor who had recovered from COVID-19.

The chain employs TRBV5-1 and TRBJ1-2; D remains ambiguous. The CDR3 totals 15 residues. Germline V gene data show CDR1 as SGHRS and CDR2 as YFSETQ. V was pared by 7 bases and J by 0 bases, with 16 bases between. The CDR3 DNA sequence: TGCGCCAGCTCGTTAGACACCGCCGCTAACTATGGCTACACCTTC. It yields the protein CASSLDTAANYGYTF.

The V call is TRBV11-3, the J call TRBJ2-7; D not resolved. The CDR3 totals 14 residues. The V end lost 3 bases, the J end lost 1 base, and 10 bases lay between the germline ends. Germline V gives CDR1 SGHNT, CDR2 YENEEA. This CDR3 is CASSFGRRSYEQYF. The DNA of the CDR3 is TGTGCCAGCAGCTTCGGACGAAGGTCCTACGAGCAGTACTTC.

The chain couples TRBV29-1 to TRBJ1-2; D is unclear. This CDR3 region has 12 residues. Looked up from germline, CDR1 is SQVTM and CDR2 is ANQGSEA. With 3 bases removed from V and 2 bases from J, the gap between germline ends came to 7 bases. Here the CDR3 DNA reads TGCAGCGTTGACCACGGAAACTATGGCTACACCTTC. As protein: CSVDHGNYGYTF.

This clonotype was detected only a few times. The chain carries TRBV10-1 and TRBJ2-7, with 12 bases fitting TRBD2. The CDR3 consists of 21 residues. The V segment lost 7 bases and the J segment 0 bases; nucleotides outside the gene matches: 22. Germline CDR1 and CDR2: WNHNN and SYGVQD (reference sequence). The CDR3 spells CASIQGGLAGPLALASYEQYF. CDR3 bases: TGCGCCAGCATTCAAGGGGGACTAGCGGGCCCTCTGGCTCTCGCCTCCTACGAGCAGTACTTC.

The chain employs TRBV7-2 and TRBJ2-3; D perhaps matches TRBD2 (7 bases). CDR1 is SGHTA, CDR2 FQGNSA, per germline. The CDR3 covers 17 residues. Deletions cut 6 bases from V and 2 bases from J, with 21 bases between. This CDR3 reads CASRRTFRGRDTDTQYF. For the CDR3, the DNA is TGTGCCAGCAGGCGCACTTTTAGGGGGAGGGACACAGATACGCAGTATTTT.

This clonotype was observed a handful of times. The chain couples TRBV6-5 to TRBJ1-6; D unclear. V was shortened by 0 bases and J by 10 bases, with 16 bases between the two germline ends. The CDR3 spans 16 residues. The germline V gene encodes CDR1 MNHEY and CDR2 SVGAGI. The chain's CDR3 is CASSYSFRAVGSPLHF. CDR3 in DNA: TGTGCCAGCAGTTACTCGTTTCGGGCAGTAGGATCACCCCTCCACTTT.

The CDR3 DNA reads as TGTGCCAGCAGGCGGGACAGGGGAGTTGAAAGCAATCAGCCCCAGCATTTT. Protein sequence: CASRRDRGVESNQPQHF. V is TRBV6-1 and J is TRBJ1-5, with 10 bases matching TRBD1. This CDR3 comprises 17 residues. V lost 6 bases and J lost 1; bases outside the gene matches: 9. Germline CDR1 reads MNHNS; CDR2 reads SASEGT.

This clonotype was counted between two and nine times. The CDR3 DNA is TGTGCCAGCAGCCCTACACTTGGAGGATTCTACGAGCAGTACTTC. Translated: CASSPTLGGFYEQYF. V usage is TRBV27 and J usage is TRBJ2-7, with D perhaps TRBD2 (5 bases). The CDR3 length is 15 residues. Per the germline V gene, CDR1 is MNHEY and CDR2 is SMNVEV (reference sequence). Between the trimmed V and J ends, which lost 6 bases and 3 bases, there was a span of 18 bases.

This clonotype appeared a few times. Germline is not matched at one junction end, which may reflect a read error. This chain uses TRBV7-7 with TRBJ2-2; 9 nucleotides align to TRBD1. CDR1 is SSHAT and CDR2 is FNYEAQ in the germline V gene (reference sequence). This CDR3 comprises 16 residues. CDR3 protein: CASSLETGGGGGELFF. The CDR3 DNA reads TGTGCTAGCAGCTTAGAAACAGGGGGCGGCGGCGGGGAGCTGTTTTTT. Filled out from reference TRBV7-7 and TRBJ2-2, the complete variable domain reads GAGVSQSPRYKVTKRGQDVTLRCDPISSHATLYWYQQALGQGPEFLTYFNYEAQPDKSGLPSDRFSAERPEGSISTLTIQRTEQRDSAMYRCASSLETGGGGGELFFGEGSRLTVL.

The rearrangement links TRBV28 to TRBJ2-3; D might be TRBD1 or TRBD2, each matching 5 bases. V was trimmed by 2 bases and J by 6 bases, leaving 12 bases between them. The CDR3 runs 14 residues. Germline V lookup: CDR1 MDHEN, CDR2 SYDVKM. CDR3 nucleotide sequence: TGTGCCAGCAGTTTAGGGGGAAGGGCGGATACGCAGTATTTT. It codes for CASSLGGRADTQYF.

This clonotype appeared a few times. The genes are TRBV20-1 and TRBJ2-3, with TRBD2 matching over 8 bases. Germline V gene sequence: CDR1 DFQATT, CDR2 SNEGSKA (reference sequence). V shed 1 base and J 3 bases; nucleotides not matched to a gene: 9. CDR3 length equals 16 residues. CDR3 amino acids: CSARAPPGGGTDTQYF. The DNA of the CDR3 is TGCAGTGCTAGAGCCCCCCCGGGGGGGGGGACAGATACGCAGTATTTT.

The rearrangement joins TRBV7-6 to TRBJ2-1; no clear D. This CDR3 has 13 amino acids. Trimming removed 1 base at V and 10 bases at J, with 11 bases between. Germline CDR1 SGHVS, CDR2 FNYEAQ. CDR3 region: CASSLDIGEEQFF. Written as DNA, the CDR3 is TGTGCCAGCAGCTTAGATATCGGAGAAGAGCAGTTCTTC. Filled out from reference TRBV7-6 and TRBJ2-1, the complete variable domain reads GAGVSQSPRYKVTKRGQDVALRCDPISGHVSLYWYRQALGQGPEFLTYFNYEAQQDKSGLPNDRFSAERPEGSISTLTIQRTEQRDSAMYRCASSLDIGEEQFFGPGTRLTVL.

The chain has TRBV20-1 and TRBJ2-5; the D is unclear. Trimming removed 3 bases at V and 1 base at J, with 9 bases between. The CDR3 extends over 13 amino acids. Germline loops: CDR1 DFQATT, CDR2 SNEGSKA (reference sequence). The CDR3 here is CSARIAPQETQYF. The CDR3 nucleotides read TGCAGTGCTAGGATCGCCCCCCAAGAGACCCAGTACTTC.

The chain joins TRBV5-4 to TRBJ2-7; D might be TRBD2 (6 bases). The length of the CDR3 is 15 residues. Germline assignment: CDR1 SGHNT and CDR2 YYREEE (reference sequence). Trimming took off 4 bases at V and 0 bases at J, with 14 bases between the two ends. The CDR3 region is CASSPEGYSSYEQYF. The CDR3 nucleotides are TGTGCCAGCAGCCCGGAGGGCTACAGCTCCTACGAGCAGTACTTC.

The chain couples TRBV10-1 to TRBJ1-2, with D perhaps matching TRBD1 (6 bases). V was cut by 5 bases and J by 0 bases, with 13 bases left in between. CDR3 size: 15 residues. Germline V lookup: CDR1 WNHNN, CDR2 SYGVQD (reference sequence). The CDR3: CASSSRDTANYGYTF. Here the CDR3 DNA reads TGCGCCAGCAGTAGCCGGGACACAGCTAACTATGGCTACACCTTC.

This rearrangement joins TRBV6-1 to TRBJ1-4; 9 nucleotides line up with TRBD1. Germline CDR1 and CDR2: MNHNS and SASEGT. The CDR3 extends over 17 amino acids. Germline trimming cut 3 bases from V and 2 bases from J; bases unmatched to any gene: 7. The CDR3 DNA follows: TGTGCCAGCAGTGACCGGGGGACAGGGCCCACTAATGAAAAACTGTTTTTT. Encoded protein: CASSDRGTGPTNEKLFF.

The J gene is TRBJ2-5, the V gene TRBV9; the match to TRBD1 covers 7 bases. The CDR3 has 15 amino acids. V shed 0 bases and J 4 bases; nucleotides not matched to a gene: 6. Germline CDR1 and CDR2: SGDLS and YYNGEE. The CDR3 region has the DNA TGTGCCAGCAGCGTAGGAGGCTCAGGGGGAGAGACCCAGTACTTC. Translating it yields CASSVGGSGGETQYF.

DNA of the CDR3: TGTGCCAGCAGCTCGGACAGGGGGCGCTTGGTTGAAGCTTTCTTT. It translates to CASSSDRGRLVEAFF. This chain uses TRBV5-4 with TRBJ1-1, with 11 bases fitting TRBD1. The V gene end was trimmed by 3 bases and the J gene end by 7 bases; junction bases not matched to a gene: 8. Germline CDR1 reads SGHNT; CDR2 reads YYREEE (reference sequence). The CDR3 is 15 amino acids.

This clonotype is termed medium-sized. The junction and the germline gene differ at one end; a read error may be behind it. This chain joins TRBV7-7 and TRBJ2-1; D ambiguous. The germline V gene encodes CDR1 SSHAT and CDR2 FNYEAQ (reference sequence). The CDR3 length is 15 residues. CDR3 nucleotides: TGTGCTAGCAGCTTAGGTCTTCAGCCCTACAATGAGCAGTTCTTC. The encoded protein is CASSLGLQPYNEQFF.

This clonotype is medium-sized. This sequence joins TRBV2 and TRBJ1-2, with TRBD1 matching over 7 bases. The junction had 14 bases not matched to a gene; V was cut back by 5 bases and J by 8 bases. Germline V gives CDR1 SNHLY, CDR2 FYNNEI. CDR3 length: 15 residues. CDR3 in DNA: TGTGCCAGCAGTTCCCCGACAGGGCGCAAAGGGGGCTACACCTTC. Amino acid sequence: CASSSPTGRKGGYTF.

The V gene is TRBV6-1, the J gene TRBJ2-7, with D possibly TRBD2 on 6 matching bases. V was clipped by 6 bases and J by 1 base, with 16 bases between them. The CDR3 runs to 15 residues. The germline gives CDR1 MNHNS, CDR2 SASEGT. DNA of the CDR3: TGTGCCAGCAGAGTTGACGCTAGCGCGTCCTACGAGCAGTACTTC. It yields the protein CASRVDASASYEQYF.

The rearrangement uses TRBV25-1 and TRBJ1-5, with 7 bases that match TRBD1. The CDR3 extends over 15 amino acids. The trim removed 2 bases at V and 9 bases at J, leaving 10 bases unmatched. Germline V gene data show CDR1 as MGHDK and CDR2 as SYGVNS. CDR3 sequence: CASSETGVWPGPQHF. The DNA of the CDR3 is TGTGCCAGCAGTGAAACAGGGGTATGGCCCGGGCCCCAGCATTTT.

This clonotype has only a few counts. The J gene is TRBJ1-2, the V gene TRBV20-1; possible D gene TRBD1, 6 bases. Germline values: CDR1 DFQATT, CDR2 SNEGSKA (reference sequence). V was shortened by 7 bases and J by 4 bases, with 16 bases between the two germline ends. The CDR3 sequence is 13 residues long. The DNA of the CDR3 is TGCAGTGTTTCCCCGACAGGAGTCTATGGCTACACCTTC. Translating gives CSVSPTGVYGYTF.

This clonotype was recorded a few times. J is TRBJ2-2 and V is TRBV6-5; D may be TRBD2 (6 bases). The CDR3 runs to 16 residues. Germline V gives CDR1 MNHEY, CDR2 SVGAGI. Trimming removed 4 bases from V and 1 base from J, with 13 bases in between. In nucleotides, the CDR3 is TGTGCCAGCAGTTCCCCGGTGGGAGGGAACACCGGGGAGCTGTTTTTT. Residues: CASSSPVGGNTGELFF.

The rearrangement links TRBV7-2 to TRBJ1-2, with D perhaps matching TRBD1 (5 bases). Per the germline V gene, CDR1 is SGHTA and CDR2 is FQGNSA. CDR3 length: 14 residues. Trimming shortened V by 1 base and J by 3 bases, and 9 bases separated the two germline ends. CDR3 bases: TGTGCCAGCAGCTTAGTGCAGGGCGACTATGGCTACACCTTC. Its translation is CASSLVQGDYGYTF.